This T cell receptor beta chain originates from a study of T cell repertoires in cytomegalovirus infection (dated by TCRdb to the late 2010s). For the study in its entirety: The HLA type of each donor mattered for the analysis, because public TCR beta signatures pointed to carriage of CMV infection along with the matching HLA type. The research as a whole found: Cumulative frequency of public TCR beta family members discriminated carriers of CMV infection plus the relevant HLA type in this cohort and an independent roughly 330-donor cohort. The ex vivo response was dominated by HLA-C-restricted CMV-specific TCR beta clonotypes, which also provided the single most frequent clonotype in two of eight donors.

TCRdb lists the instrument as Illumina HiSeq 1500. TCRdb handled the public reads itself, with Q25 trimming in fastp and clone calling in MiXCR, and kept productive beta chains. CDR3 protein sequences are deduplicated, and each keeps its most common genes and DNA. Across this sample there are some 700,000 distinct CDR3 sequences, with roughly 35% seen only once. The ten largest clones capture 2.8% of the sample. This clonotype showed up just a few times. Its antigen remains unidentified. Base qualities were left out, and no much larger clone turns up one base away. The germline V gene encodes CDR1 SGHKS and CDR2 YYEKEE (reference sequence). Inclusive of the bounding cysteine and phenylalanine, the CDR3 is 16 residues long. Only the CDR3 part of the read is kept: 48 bases, read in frame from the first base. The junction shows trimming of 0 bases on V and 1 base on J, and the gene matches do not reach 6 bases of it.

This receptor was obtained from a human donor in good health (CMV status not recorded). Some clones in this sample may be carry-over from other donors' samples. The chain is made from TRBV5-5 and TRBJ1-2; 7 bases in the junction line up with TRBD1. The sequenced material came from PBMCs. The CDR3 in this case is CASSLAPGQNNYGYTF. DNA sequence: TGTGCCAGCAGCTTGGCACCGGGACAGAATAACTATGGCTACACCTTC.